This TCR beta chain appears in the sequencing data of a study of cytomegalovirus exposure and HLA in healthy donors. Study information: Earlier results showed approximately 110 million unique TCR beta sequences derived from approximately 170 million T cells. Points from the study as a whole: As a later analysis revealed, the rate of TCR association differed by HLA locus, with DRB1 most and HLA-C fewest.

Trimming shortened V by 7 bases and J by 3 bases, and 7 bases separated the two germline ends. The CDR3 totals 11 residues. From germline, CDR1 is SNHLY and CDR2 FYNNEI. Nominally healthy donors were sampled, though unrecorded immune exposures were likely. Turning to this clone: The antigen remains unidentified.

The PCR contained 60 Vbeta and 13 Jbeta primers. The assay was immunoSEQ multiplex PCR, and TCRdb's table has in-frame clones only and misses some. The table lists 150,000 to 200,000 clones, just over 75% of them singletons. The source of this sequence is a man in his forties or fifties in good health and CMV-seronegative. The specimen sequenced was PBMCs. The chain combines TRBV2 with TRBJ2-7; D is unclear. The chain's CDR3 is CASTRYYEQYV. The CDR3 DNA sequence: TGTGCCAGCACTCGTTACTACGAGCAGTACGTC.